The 32 T cell receptor beta chains below were found in one sample sequenced in a study of blood T cell repertoires in COVID-19. Using immunoSEQ multiplex PCR, the repertoire was profiled, and TCRdb retains in-frame clones only, with some absent. The data hold some 97,000 clones, with around four fifths observed a single time. The specimen sequenced was peripheral blood. The receptors shown here come from a man aged 45-65 years with active or convalescent COVID-19.

The J gene is TRBJ2-6, the V gene TRBV5-1, with a possible D match to TRBD1 (6 bases). Germline V gives CDR1 SGHRS, CDR2 YFSETQ. Trimming pared 6 bases from V and 0 bases from J, leaving 16 bases between. The CDR3 covers 17 residues. The CDR3 loop is CASTPETGSSGANVLTF. CDR3 bases: TGCGCCAGCACGCCGGAGACAGGATCCTCTGGGGCCAACGTCCTGACTTTC. The full variable domain, with the rest looked up from reference TRBV5-1 and TRBJ2-6, is KAGVTQTPRYLIKTRGQQVTLSCSPISGHRSVSWYQQTPGQGLQFLFEYFSETQRNKGNFPGRFSGRQFSNSRSEMNVSTLELGDSALYLCASTPETGSSGANVLTFGAGSRLTVL.

V is TRBV2 and J is TRBJ1-2, with D perhaps matching TRBD1 (5 bases). Germline assignment: CDR1 SNHLY and CDR2 FYNNEI. The CDR3 covers 17 residues. V shed 3 bases and J shed 8 bases, with 25 bases lying between them. CDR3 sequence reads: CASSDAWGVDSKEGYTF. The CDR3 DNA reads as TGTGCCAGCAGTGATGCCTGGGGTGTAGACAGCAAGGAGGGCTACACCTTC.

This chain links TRBV10-1 with TRBJ2-5, with TRBD1 matching over 8 bases. The V gene end was trimmed by 3 bases and the J gene end by 5 bases; junction bases not matched to a gene: 14. The CDR3 spans 17 residues. Germline loops: CDR1 WNHNN, CDR2 SYGVQD (reference sequence). This CDR3 is CASSDRPDRDRWETQYF. The CDR3 DNA follows: TGCGCCAGCAGTGACCGGCCGGACAGGGATCGGTGGGAGACCCAGTACTTC.

The rearrangement links TRBV11-3 to TRBJ2-1, with 9 bases lining up with TRBD2. CDR1 is SGHNT, CDR2 YENEEA, per germline. CDR3 length: 15 amino acids. The V and J ends lost 1 base and 8 bases, in that order; junction bases with no gene match: 6. CDR3 residues: CASSLVSGLAHEQFF. DNA of the CDR3: TGTGCCAGCAGCTTAGTATCGGGACTAGCACATGAGCAGTTCTTC.

The V gene is TRBV11-1, the J gene TRBJ2-5, with 12 bases identical to TRBD2. The CDR3 totals 15 residues. CDR1 is SGHAT, CDR2 FQDESV, per germline (reference sequence). Unmatched junction bases numbered 6, after V lost 6 bases and J lost 4 bases. In nucleotides, the CDR3 is TGTGCCAGCAGGCGACTAGCGGGAGTGTCAGAGACCCAGTACTTC. Its protein product is CASRRLAGVSETQYF.

J is TRBJ1-2 and V is TRBV19; a possible D gene is TRBD1 (6 bases). Germline V lookup: CDR1 LNHDA, CDR2 SQIVND (reference sequence). Trimming left V 8 bases short and J 7 bases short, with 20 bases between. The CDR3 has 14 amino acids. CDR3 DNA: TGTGCCAGTGCGGACAGTAGTTCCGTTTCTGGCTACACCTTC. As protein: CASADSSSVSGYTF.

The V gene is TRBV19, the J gene TRBJ1-5, with D possibly matching TRBD1 (5 bases). The CDR3 has 14 amino acids. V dropped 11 bases and J dropped 2 bases, with 16 bases sitting between them. CDR1 LNHDA and CDR2 SQIVND come from the germline V gene (reference sequence). In DNA, the CDR3 is TGTGCCGGGTCGGGGGTAGGAGGCAATCAGCCCCAGCATTTT. Its translation is CAGSGVGGNQPQHF.

CDR3 region: CSVEILADTEAFF. The CDR3 DNA follows: TGCAGCGTCGAAATATTGGCGGACACTGAAGCTTTCTTT. The chain joins TRBV29-1 to TRBJ1-1; D not resolved. Trimming removed 6 bases from V and 3 bases from J, with 14 bases in between. CDR3 length: 13 residues. The germline V gene has CDR1 SQVTM and CDR2 ANQGSEA.

The V call is TRBV29-1, the J call TRBJ1-1; 7 bases map to TRBD1. There are 13 residues in the CDR3. Germline V gene lookup returns CDR1 SQVTM and CDR2 ANQGSEA. After removal of 3 bases from V and 0 bases from J, the junction contained 1 base not matched to a gene. CDR3 nucleotides: TGCAGCGTTGAGGGACAGATGAACACTGAAGCTTTCTTT. It codes for CSVEGQMNTEAFF.

This clone appeared a few times. The DNA of the CDR3 is TGTGCCAGCAGCTCGGCGCGGGAGAGCTACGAGCAGTACTTC. Protein product: CASSSARESYEQYF. J is TRBJ2-7 and V is TRBV5-6; 7 bases are a match to TRBD2. CDR1 and CDR2 (germline): SGHDT, YYEEEE. J was trimmed by 3 bases and V by 3 bases; bases with no gene match: 6. The CDR3 has 14 residues.

This chain joins TRBV7-9 and TRBJ1-1; D gene unclear. The CDR3 consists of 11 residues. V was shortened by 1 base and J by 7 bases, with 4 bases between the two germline ends. The germline V gene encodes CDR1 SEHNR and CDR2 FQNEAQ (reference sequence). CDR3 sequence reads: CASSLGYEAFF. As DNA, the CDR3 is TGTGCCAGCAGCTTAGGCTATGAAGCTTTCTTT.

The chain couples TRBV19 to TRBJ2-3; D not resolved. Germline CDR1 reads LNHDA; CDR2 reads SQIVND (reference sequence). The germline V and J ends were trimmed by 2 bases and 15 bases, with 12 bases remaining between them. The CDR3 totals 11 residues. The CDR3 region has the DNA TGTGCCAGTAGTATAACTGGGCCATTATATTTT. This translates into CASSITGPLYF.

The rearrangement uses TRBV6-5 and TRBJ1-2; TRBD1 aligns across 9 bases. The V gene's germline CDR1 is MNHEY and CDR2 SVGAGI. CDR3 length: 15 residues. Trimming took 6 bases from V and 6 from J; bases not matched to a gene: 11. This CDR3 reads CASRPRTGDRDGYTF. DNA of the CDR3: TGTGCCAGCAGACCCCGGACAGGGGACAGAGATGGCTACACCTTC.

The chain links TRBV6-5 to TRBJ1-1, with TRBD1 matching 7 bases. Germline CDR1 and CDR2: MNHEY and SVGAGI. V shed 5 bases, J shed 1 base, and the junction held 7 bases outside the gene matches. This CDR3 has 15 residues. CDR3 nucleotides: TGTGCCAGCAGTCGTCGACAGGGCGGGAACACTGAAGCTTTCTTT. Translating gives CASSRRQGGNTEAFF.

This CDR3 reads CASSTYNEQFF. The DNA for the CDR3 is TGTGCCAGTAGTACGTACAATGAGCAGTTCTTC. This chain connects TRBV19 to TRBJ2-1; D is undetermined. In germline, CDR1 is LNHDA, CDR2 SQIVND (reference sequence). The CDR3 is 11 amino acids. V lost 4 bases and J 4 bases, leaving 2 bases between the germline ends.

The chain uses TRBV3-1 (or the pseudogene TRBV3-2) and TRBJ2-3; TRBD2 agrees at 12 bases. The CDR3 covers 16 residues. J was trimmed by 0 bases and V by 5 bases; bases with no gene match: 3. Germline V gene sequence: CDR1 LGHDT, CDR2 YNNKEL (reference sequence). CDR3 protein: CASSVGTSGSTDTQYF. The CDR3 nucleotides are TGTGCCAGCAGCGTCGGGACTAGCGGGAGCACAGATACGCAGTATTTT.

This clone was counted once. In DNA form, the CDR3 reads TGCGCCAGCAGCTTGTTCACAGGGGGCGAAGCTAACTATGGCTACACCTTC. It specifies CASSLFTGGEANYGYTF. This chain connects TRBV5-1 to TRBJ1-2; the match to TRBD1 covers 9 bases. V was pared by 1 base and J by 0 bases, with 7 bases of the junction left unmatched. Germline assignment: CDR1 SGHRS and CDR2 YFSETQ. The CDR3 is 17 residues long.

V usage is TRBV29-1 and J usage is TRBJ1-3, with D maybe TRBD1 (6 bases). CDR1 is SQVTM and CDR2 is ANQGSEA in the germline V gene. The CDR3 has 13 amino acids. The germline V and J ends were trimmed by 7 bases and 0 bases, with 10 bases remaining between them. CDR3 in amino acids: CSAGQPSGNTIYF. The CDR3 nucleotides are TGCAGCGCGGGACAACCCTCTGGAAACACCATATATTTT.

CDR3: CASSHQGWSDYEQYF. For the CDR3, the DNA is TGTGCCAGCAGTCACCAGGGGTGGTCGGACTACGAGCAGTACTTC. The rearrangement joins TRBV28 to TRBJ2-7; D possibly corresponds to TRBD1 (6 bases). V was shortened by 5 bases and J by 3 bases, with 17 bases between the two germline ends. CDR1 is MDHEN and CDR2 is SYDVKM in the germline V gene. This CDR3 region has 15 residues.

Concerning this clone itself: Within the sample, other DNA sequences also encode this same CDR3. The CDR3 DNA sequence: TGCGCCAGCAGCCGGGACTTTTCGAGGGGCAACTACGAGCAGTACTTC. It codes for CASSRDFSRGNYEQYF. This chain uses TRBV4-1 with TRBJ2-7, with D tentatively TRBD2 (6 bases). This CDR3 has 16 amino acids. CDR1 MGHRA and CDR2 YSYEKL come from the germline V gene. V was trimmed by 4 bases and J by 3 bases, leaving 19 bases between them.

This clone was seen a single time. This rearrangement joins TRBV9 to TRBJ1-5; D not certain. CDR3 size: 15 residues. Looked up from germline, CDR1 is SGDLS and CDR2 is YYNGEE. V was pared by 1 base and J by 2 bases, with 10 bases between. CDR3 residues: CASSVSGGGNQPQHF. For the CDR3, the DNA is TGTGCCAGCAGCGTAAGCGGCGGGGGCAATCAGCCCCAGCATTTT.

The rearrangement uses TRBV6-5 and TRBJ1-6, with D maybe TRBD1 (6 bases). The V and J ends lost 7 bases and 5 bases respectively, with 15 bases between them. This CDR3 has 15 residues. Germline-derived CDR1 and CDR2 are MNHEY and SVGAGI. CDR3: CASTPDRPDNSPLHF. CDR3 nucleotides: TGTGCCAGCACCCCAGACAGGCCGGATAATTCACCCCTCCACTTT.

The chain combines TRBV2 with TRBJ2-7, with TRBD1 matching 10 bases. J lost 6 bases, V lost 4 bases, and 6 bases had no gene match. The CDR3 loop spans 14 amino acids. CDR1 SNHLY and CDR2 FYNNEI come from the germline V gene. CDR3 DNA sequence: TGTGCCAGCAGTGCGGACAGGGGGTCCACCGAGCAGTACTTC. This gives the protein CASSADRGSTEQYF.

CDR3 sequence (DNA): TGTGCCAGCAGCGTATCACGGGAACCAGATACGCAGTATTTT. Translation: CASSVSREPDTQYF. This chain links TRBV9 with TRBJ2-3; a possible D gene is TRBD2 (5 bases). V lost 1 base to trimming and J lost 4 bases, with 10 bases between them. The V gene's germline CDR1 is SGDLS and CDR2 YYNGEE. CDR3 length: 14 residues.

The V call is TRBV19, the J call TRBJ2-2; a weak D match, TRBD1 (6 bases). Per germline, CDR1 LNHDA and CDR2 SQIVND (reference sequence). Trimming took off 3 bases at V and 6 bases at J, with 11 bases between the two ends. The CDR3 has 14 amino acids. As DNA, the CDR3 is TGTGCCAGTAGTATCGACCAGGGGTCCGGGGAGCTGTTTTTT. Protein product: CASSIDQGSGELFF.

This rearrangement joins TRBV27 to TRBJ1-5; D not resolved. CDR1 and CDR2 (germline): MNHEY, SMNVEV (reference sequence). V gave up 3 bases and J gave up 1 base, with 7 bases separating them. The CDR3 contains 14 residues. CDR3 protein: CASSLAPSNQPQHF. The CDR3 DNA follows: TGTGCCAGCAGTTTGGCCCCCAGCAATCAGCCCCAGCATTTT.

The V and J genes are TRBV5-1 and TRBJ2-7, with 15 nucleotides matching TRBD2. The germline V gene has CDR1 SGHRS and CDR2 YFSETQ. CDR3 length: 17 amino acids. The ends lost 4 bases at V and 3 bases at J; junction bases unmatched: 8. In DNA form, the CDR3 reads TGCGCCAGCAGCCCCGGACTAGCGGGAGGGCCGGGCTACGAGCAGTACTTC. Translated, it gives CASSPGLAGGPGYEQYF.

V usage is TRBV5-4 and J usage is TRBJ2-3; 7 bases fit TRBD2. CDR3 length equals 17 residues. V lost 2 bases and J lost 0; bases outside the gene matches: 9. Germline CDR1 SGHNT, CDR2 YYREEE (reference sequence). DNA of the CDR3: TGTGCCAGCAGCTTTGAGAGTGCGGGAGTTAGCACAGATACGCAGTATTTT. Translated, it gives CASSFESAGVSTDTQYF.

The V gene is TRBV11-2, the J gene TRBJ2-3, with 10 nucleotides matching TRBD2. The CDR3 has 16 residues. Germline trimming cut 5 bases from V and 6 bases from J; bases unmatched to any gene: 11. CDR1 is SGHAT and CDR2 is FQNNGV in the germline V gene. CDR3 sequence reads: CASSPSSGRAVDTQYF. CDR3 DNA sequence: TGTGCCAGCAGCCCCTCCAGCGGGAGGGCCGTCGATACGCAGTATTTT.

This clone was found a few times. The CDR3, as DNA: TGTGCCAGTAGTGTGGGAGGGCACACAGATACGCAGTATTTT. Translating it yields CASSVGGHTDTQYF. The chain combines TRBV19 with TRBJ2-3, with TRBD2 identical over 7 bases. The V gene's germline CDR1 is LNHDA and CDR2 SQIVND (reference sequence). CDR3 size: 14 residues. V was clipped by 5 bases and J by 2 bases; unmatched bases: 4.

The V call is TRBV5-4, the J call TRBJ2-3; TRBD1 aligns across 10 bases. This CDR3 spans 15 amino acids. V was clipped by 6 bases and J by 4 bases; unmatched bases: 8. Germline CDR1 reads SGHNT; CDR2 reads YYREEE (reference sequence). CDR3 bases: TGTGCCAGCAACCCGGGACAGGGGTACCCAGATACGCAGTATTTT. This encodes CASNPGQGYPDTQYF.

The V and J genes are TRBV28 and TRBJ1-1, with 7 bases aligning to TRBD1. The junction had 16 bases not matched to a gene; V was cut back by 10 bases and J by 2 bases. The CDR3 spans 16 residues. The germline CDR1 and CDR2 sequences are MDHEN and SYDVKM. The CDR3 DNA reads as TGTGCCACCCTCACCAGGGGGAGGAGTTTAAACACTGAAGCTTTCTTT. Amino acids: CATLTRGRSLNTEAFF. Using reference TRBV28 and TRBJ1-1 for the parts outside the CDR3, the full variable domain is DVKVTQSSRYLVKRTGEKVFLECVQDMDHENMFWYRQDPGLGLRLIYFSYDVKMKEKGDIPEGYSVSREKKERFSLILESASTNQTSMYLCATLTRGRSLNTEAFFGQGTRLTVV.